Sequencing of this TCR beta chain was carried out in a study of T cell responses to AZD1222 COVID-19 vaccine. General observations from the study: At study baseline, merely several AZD1222 recipients were seropositive. Reportedly, nearly half of unique spike TCRs recognized epitopes outside B.1.351/B.1.1.7 mutations. Donors were chiefly white British, with a greater number of females, and clonal diversity was perhaps underestimated.

Germline CDR1 SQVTM, CDR2 ANQGSEA. The CDR3 totals 12 residues. The J segment lost 6 bases and the V segment lost 3 bases, leaving 3 bases of the junction unmatched. Clones were sequenced by immunoSEQ multiplex PCR, and TCRdb holds only the in-frame ones, with some missing. The table has fewer than 200,000 clones, more than 80% seen once. Comments on this clone: The antigen is not known.

This receptor was obtained from an adult who received the MenACWY meningococcal vaccine as a control. This chain joins TRBV29-1 and TRBJ2-3; 7 bases agree with TRBD2. Source: peripheral blood, taken 28 days after the second dose of the MenACWY control vaccine. The CDR3 DNA is TGCAGCGTTGACCTGCGGGGGGATACGCAGTATTTT. Residues: CSVDLRGDTQYF.